This T cell receptor beta chain was observed in a study of response to subunit inactivated influenza vaccine. TCRdb reanalysed the RT-PCR reads using MiXCR and keeps one entry per CDR3 protein. The table has around 750,000 distinct CDR3 sequences, less than 25% seen once; the top ten hold 10%. In the case of this clonotype: Its antigen is currently unknown.

Overall study results and limits: Authors suggested each seasonal influenza vaccination recruits few new T cells.

V lost 3 bases and J 9 bases, leaving 8 bases between the germline ends. CDR3 size: 11 residues. The germline V gene has CDR1 KGHDR and CDR2 SFDVKD. This material consisted of PBMCs from blood, taken 5 days after vaccination. The sequence was obtained from a man aged 50 to 59 who received an inactivated influenza vaccine. The chain uses TRBV24-1 and TRBJ2-7; D is possibly TRBD2 (6 bases). CDR3 in amino acids: CATSDLGGQYF. The DNA for the CDR3 is TGTGCCACCAGTGATCTGGGAGGGCAGTACTTC.